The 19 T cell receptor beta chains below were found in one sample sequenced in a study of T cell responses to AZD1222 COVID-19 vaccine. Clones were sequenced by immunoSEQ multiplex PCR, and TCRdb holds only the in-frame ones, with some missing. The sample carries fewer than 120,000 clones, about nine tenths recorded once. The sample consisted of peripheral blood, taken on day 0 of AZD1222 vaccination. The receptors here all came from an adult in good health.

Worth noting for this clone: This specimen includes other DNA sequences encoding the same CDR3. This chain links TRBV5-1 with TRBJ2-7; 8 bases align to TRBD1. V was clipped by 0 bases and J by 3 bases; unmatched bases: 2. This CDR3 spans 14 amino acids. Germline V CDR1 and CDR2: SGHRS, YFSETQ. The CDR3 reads CASSLGQGFYEQYF. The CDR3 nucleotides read TGCGCCAGCAGCTTGGGACAGGGGTTCTACGAGCAGTACTTC.

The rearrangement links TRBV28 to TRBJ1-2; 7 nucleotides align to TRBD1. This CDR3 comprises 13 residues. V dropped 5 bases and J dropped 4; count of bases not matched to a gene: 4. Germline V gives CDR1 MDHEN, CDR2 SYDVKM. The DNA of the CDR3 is TGTGCCAGCAGTGCCGGGACAGCCTATGGCTACACCTTC. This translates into CASSAGTAYGYTF.

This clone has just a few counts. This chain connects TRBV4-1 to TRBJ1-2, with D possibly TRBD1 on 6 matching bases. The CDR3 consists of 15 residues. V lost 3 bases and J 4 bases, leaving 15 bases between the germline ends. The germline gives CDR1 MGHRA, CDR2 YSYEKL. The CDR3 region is CASSQSGDLFYGYTF. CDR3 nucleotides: TGCGCCAGCAGCCAGTCAGGGGATCTGTTCTATGGCTACACCTTC.

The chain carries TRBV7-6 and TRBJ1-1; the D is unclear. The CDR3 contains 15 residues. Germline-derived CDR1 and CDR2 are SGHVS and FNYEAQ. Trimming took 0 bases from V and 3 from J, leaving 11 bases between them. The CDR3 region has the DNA TGTGCCAGCAGCTTAGCGGGAGGGTTGGACACTGAAGCTTTCTTT. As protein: CASSLAGGLDTEAFF.

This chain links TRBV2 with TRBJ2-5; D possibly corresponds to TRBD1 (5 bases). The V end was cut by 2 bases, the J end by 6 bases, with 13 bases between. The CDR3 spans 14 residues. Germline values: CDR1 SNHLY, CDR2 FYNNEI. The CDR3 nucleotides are TGTGCCAGCAGTGAACTAAGGGGCTGGAAGACCCAGTACTTC. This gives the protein CASSELRGWKTQYF.

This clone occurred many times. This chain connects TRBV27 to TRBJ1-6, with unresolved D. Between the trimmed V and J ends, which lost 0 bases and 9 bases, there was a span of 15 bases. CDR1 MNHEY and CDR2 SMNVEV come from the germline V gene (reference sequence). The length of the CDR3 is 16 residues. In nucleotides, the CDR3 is TGTGCCAGCAGTTTATCGTTCTTCTACCAGAGTTCACCCCTCCACTTT. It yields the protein CASSLSFFYQSSPLHF.

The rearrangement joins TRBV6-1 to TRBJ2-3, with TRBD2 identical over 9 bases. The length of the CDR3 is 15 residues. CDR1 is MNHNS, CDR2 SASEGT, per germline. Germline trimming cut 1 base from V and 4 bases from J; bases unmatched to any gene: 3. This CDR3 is CASSEGGGAPDTQYF. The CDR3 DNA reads TGTGCCAGCAGTGAAGGCGGGGGGGCCCCAGATACGCAGTATTTT.

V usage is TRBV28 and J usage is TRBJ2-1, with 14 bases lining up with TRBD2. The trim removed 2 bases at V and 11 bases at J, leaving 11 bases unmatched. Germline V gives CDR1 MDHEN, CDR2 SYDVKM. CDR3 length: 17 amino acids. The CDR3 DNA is TGTGCCAGCAGTTTAGTTTTTAGGACTAGCGGGGGGCCTCAGCAGTTCTTC. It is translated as CASSLVFRTSGGPQQFF.

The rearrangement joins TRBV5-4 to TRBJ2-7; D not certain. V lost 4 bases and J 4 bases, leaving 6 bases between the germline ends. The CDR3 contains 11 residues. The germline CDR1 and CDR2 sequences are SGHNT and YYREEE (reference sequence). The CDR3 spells CASSLNYEQYF. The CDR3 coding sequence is TGTGCCAGCAGCCTCAATTACGAGCAGTACTTC. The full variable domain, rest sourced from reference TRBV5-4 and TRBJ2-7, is ETGVTQSPTHLIKTRGQQVTLRCSSQSGHNTVSWYQQALGQGPQFIFQYYREEENGRGNFPPRFSGLQFPNYSSELNVNALELDDSALYLCASSLNYEQYFGPGTRLTVT.

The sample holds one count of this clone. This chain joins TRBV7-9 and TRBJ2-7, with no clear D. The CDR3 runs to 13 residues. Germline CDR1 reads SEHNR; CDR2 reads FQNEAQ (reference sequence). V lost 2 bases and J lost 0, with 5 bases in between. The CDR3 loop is CASSLWTSYEQYF. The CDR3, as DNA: TGTGCCAGCAGCTTATGGACCTCCTACGAGCAGTACTTC. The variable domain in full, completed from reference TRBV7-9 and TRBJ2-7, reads DTGVSQNPRHKITKRGQNVTFRCDPISEHNRLYWYRQTLGQGPEFLTYFQNEAQLEKSRLLSDRFSAERPKGSFSTLEIQRTEQGDSAMYLCASSLWTSYEQYFGPGTRLTVT.

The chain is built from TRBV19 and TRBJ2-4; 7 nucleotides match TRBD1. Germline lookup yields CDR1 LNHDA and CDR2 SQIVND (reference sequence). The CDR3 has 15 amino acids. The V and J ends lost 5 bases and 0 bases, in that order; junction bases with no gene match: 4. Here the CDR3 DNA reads TGTGCCAGTAGTTCTCCAGGGGGAGCCAAAAACATTCAGTACTTC. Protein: CASSSPGGAKNIQYF.

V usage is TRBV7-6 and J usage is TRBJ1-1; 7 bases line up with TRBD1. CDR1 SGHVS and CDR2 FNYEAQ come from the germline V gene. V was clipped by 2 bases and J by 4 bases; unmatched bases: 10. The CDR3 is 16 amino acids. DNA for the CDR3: TGTGCCAGCAGCTTAAGAGGGGGCGAGGGAGGCACTGAAGCTTTCTTT. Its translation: CASSLRGGEGGTEAFF.

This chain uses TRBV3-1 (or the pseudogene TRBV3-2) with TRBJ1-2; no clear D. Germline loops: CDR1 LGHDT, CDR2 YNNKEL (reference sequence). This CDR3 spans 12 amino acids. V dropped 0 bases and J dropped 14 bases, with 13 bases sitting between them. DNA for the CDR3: TGTGCCAGCAGCCAAGATCTTAAAGGGAGTACCTTC. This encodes CASSQDLKGSTF.

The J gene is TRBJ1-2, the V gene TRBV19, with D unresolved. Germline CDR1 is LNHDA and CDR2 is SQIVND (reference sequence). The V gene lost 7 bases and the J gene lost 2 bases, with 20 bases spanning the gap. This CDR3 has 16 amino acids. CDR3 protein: CASIPPEYSPNYGYTF. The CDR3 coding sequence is TGTGCCAGTATTCCCCCGGAGTACTCCCCCAACTATGGCTACACCTTC.

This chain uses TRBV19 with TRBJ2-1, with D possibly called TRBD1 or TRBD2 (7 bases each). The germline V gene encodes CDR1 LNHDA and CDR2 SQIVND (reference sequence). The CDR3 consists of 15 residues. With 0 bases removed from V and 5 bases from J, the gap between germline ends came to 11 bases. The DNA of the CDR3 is TGTGCCAGTAGTATAGATCAGGGGGGGGACAATGAGCAGTTCTTC. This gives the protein CASSIDQGGDNEQFF.

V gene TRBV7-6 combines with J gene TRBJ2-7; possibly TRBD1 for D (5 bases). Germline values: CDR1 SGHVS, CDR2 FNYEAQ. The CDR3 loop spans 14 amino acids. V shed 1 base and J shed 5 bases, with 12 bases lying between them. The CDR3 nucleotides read TGTGCCAGCAGCTTAGGAGGCAGGGCAGACGAGCAGTACTTC. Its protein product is CASSLGGRADEQYF.

The CDR3 sequence is CASSLGLQVNTEAFF. The CDR3 DNA reads as TGTGCCAGCAGCTTAGGGCTACAGGTGAACACTGAAGCTTTCTTT. This chain uses TRBV11-1 with TRBJ1-1, with D maybe TRBD1 (5 bases). The CDR3 has 15 amino acids. The V end was cut by 1 base, the J end by 0 bases, with 9 bases between. Per the germline V gene, CDR1 is SGHAT and CDR2 is FQDESV (reference sequence).

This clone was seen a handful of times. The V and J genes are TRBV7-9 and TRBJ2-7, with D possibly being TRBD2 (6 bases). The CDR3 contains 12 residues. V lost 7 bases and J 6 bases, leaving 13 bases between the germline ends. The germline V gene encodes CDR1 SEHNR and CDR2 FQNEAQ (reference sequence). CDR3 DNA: TGTGCCAGCAACACAGAAGCGGGCGAGCAGTACTTC. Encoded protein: CASNTEAGEQYF.

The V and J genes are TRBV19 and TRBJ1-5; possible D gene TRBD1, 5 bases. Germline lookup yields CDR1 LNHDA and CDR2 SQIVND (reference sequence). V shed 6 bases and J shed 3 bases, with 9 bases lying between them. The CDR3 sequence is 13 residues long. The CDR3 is CASSQTVNQPQHF. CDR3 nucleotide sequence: TGTGCCAGTAGCCAGACAGTCAATCAGCCCCAGCATTTT.